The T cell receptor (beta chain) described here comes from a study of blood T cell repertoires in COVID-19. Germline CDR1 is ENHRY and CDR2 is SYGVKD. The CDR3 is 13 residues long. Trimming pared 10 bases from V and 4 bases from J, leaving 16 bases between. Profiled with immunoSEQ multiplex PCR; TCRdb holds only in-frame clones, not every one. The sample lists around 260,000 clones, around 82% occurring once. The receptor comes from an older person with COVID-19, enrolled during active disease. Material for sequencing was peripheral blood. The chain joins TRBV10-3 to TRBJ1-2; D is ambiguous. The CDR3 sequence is CATIGPAGYGYTF. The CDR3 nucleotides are TGTGCCACCATTGGCCCGGCAGGCTATGGCTACACCTTC.